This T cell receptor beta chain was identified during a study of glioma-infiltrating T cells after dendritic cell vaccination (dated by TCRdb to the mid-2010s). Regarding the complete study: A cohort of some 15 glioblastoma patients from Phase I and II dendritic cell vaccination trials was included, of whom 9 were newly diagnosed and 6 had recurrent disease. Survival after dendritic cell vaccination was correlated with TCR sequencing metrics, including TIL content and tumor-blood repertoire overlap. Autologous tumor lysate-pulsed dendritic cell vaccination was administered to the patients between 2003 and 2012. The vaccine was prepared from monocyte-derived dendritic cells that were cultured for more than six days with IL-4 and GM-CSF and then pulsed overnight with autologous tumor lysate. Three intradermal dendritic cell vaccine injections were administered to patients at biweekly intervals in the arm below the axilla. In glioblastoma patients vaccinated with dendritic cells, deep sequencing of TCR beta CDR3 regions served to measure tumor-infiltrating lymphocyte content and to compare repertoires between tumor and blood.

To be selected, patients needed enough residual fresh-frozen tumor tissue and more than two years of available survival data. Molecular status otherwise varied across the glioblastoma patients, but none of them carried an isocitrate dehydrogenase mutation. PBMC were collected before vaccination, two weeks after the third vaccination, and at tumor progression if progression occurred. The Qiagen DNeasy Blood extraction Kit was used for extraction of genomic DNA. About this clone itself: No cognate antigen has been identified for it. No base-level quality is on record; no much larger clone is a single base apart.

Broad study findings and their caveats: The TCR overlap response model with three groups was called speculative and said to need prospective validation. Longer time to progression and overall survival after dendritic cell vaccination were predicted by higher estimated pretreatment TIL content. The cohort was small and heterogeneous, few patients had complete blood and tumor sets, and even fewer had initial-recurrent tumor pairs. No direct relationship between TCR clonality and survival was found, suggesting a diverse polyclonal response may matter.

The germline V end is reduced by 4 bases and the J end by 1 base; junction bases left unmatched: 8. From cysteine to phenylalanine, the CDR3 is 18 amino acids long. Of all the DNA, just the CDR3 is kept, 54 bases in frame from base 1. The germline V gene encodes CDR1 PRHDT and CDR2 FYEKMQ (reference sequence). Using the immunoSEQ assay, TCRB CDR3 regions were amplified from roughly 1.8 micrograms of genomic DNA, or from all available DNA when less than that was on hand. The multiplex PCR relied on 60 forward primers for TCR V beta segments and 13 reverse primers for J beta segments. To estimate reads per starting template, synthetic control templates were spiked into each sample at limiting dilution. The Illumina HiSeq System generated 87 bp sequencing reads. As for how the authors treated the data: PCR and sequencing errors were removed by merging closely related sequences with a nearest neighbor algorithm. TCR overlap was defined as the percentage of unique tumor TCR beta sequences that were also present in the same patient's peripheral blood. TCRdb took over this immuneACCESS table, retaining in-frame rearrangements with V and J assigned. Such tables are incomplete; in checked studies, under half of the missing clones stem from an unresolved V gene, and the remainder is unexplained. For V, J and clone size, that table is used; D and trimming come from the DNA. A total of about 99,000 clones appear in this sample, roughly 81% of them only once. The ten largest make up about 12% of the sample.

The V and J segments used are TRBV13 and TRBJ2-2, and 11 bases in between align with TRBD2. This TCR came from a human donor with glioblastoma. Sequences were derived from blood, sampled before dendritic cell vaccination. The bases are TGTGCCAGCAGCTCGTACATAGCGGGGGGGATGAACACCGGGGAGCTGTTTTTT. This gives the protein CASSSYIAGGMNTGELFF. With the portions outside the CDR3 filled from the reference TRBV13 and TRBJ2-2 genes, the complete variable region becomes AAGVIQSPRHLIKEKRETATLKCYPIPRHDTVYWYQQGPGQDPQFLISFYEKMQSDKGSIPDRFSAQQFSDYHSELNMSSLELGDSALYFCASSSYIAGGMNTGELFFGEGSRLTVL.